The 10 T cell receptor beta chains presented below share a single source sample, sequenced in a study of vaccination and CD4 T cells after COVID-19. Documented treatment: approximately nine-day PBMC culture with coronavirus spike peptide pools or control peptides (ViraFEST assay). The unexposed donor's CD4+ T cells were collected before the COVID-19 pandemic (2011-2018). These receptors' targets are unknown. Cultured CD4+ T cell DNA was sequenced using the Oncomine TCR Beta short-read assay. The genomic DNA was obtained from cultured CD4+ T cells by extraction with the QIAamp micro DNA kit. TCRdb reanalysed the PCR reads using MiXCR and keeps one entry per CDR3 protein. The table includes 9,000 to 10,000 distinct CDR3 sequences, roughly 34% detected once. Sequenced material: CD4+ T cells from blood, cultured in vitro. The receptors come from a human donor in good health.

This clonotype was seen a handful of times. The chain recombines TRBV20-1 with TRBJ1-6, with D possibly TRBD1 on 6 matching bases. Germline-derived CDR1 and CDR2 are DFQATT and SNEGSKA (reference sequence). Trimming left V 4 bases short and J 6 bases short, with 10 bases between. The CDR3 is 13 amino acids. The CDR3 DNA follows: TGCAGTGCTAAGGGGGGGGTTAATTCACCCCTCCACTTT. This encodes CSAKGGVNSPLHF.

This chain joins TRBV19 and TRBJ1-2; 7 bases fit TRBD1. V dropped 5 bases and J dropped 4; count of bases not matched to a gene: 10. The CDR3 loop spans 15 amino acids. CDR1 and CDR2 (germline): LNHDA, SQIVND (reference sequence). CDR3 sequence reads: CASSPPPGQAYGYTF. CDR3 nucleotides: TGTGCCAGTAGTCCCCCGCCCGGACAGGCCTATGGCTACACCTTC.

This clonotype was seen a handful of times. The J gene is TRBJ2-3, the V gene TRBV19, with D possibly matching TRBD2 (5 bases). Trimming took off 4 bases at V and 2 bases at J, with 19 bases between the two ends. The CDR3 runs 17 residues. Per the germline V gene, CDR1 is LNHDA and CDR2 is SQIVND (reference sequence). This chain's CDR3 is CASSKTPQSGLTDTQYF. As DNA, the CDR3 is TGTGCCAGTAGTAAAACCCCGCAGAGTGGACTCACAGATACGCAGTATTTT.

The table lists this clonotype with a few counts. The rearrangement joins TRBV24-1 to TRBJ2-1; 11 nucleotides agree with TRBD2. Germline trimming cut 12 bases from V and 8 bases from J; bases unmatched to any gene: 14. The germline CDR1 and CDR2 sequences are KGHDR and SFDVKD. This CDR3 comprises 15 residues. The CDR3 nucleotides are TGTGCCGCAGGGGTAGCGGGAGGGCCAGAGGATGAGCAGTTCTTC. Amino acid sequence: CAAGVAGGPEDEQFF.

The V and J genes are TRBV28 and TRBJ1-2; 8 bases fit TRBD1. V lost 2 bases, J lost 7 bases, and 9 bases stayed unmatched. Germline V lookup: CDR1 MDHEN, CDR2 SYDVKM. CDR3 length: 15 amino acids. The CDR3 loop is CASSLTAGGLSGYTF. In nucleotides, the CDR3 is TGTGCCAGCAGTTTAACGGCAGGGGGCTTGAGTGGCTACACCTTC.

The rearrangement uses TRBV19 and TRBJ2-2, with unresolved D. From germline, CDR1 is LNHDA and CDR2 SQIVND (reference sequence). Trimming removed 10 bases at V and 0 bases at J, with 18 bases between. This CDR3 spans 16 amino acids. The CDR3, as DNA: TGTGCCACCTCCTTATCGCGGACCGCGAACACCGGGGAGCTGTTTTTT. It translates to CATSLSRTANTGELFF.

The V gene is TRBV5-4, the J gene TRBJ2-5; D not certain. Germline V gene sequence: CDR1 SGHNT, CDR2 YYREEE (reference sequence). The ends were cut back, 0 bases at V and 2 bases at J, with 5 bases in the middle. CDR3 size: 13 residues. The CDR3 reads CASSLGRQETQYF. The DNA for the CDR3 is TGTGCCAGCAGCTTGGGAAGACAAGAGACCCAGTACTTC.

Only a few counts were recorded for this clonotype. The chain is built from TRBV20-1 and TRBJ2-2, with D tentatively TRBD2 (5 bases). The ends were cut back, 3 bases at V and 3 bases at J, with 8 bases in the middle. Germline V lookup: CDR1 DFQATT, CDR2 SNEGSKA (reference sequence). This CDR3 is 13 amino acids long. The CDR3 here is CSARTTYTGELFF. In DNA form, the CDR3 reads TGCAGTGCTAGGACTACTTACACCGGGGAGCTGTTTTTT.

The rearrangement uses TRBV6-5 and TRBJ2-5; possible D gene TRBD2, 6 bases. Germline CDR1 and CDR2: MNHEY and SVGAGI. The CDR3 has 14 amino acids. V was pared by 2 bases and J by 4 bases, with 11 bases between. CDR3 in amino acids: CASSYRQGGETQYF. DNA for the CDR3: TGTGCCAGCAGTTACAGGCAGGGAGGAGAGACCCAGTACTTC.

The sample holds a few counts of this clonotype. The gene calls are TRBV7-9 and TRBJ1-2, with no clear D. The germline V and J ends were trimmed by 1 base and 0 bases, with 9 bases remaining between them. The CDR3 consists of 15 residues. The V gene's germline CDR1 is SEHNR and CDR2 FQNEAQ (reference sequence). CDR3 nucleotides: TGTGCCAGCAGCTTAGGGGCAGGCGCTAACTATGGCTACACCTTC. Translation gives CASSLGAGANYGYTF. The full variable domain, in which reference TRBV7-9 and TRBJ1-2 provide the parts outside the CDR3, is DTGVSQNPRHKITKRGQNVTFRCDPISEHNRLYWYRQTLGQGPEFLTYFQNEAQLEKSRLLSDRFSAERPKGSFSTLEIQRTEQGDSAMYLCASSLGAGANYGYTFGSGTRLTVV.